This is a list of T cell receptor beta chains from one sample in a study of cytomegalovirus exposure and HLA in healthy donors. Some clones are missing from TCRdb's copy, which holds only in-frame ones; the method was immunoSEQ multiplex PCR. This repertoire shows under 130,000 clones, 60% to 70% found once; its top ten account for around 3.5%. Sequencing was performed on PBMCs. The receptors derive from a woman in her fifties or sixties in good health and CMV-seronegative. Each CDR3 is given with its conserved first and last residue. The D gene is left open where the match is weak. Not every row has a clone size; where given, it reads once, few, many or a size class.

abundance	len	v_gene	d_gene	j_gene	CDR3nt	CDR3aa
-	17	TRBV7-9	TRBD1	TRBJ2-1	TGTGCCAGCAGCCGCCCTTGGACGGGACAGGGACACAATGAGCAGTTCTTC	CASSRPWTGQGHNEQFF
-	16	TRBV4-1	-	TRBJ2-1	TGCGCCAGCAGCCAAAACCCTGGGAGCTCCTACAATGAGCAGTTCTTC	CASSQNPGSSYNEQFF
-	15	TRBV4-1	TRBD1	TRBJ1-1	TGCGCCAGCAGCCAAAACCAGGGGGCGAGCACTGAAGCTTTCTTT	CASSQNQGASTEAFF
-	13	TRBV28	-	TRBJ2-3	TGTGCCAGCAGGGACGGACTAAAGGATACGCAGTATTTT	CASRDGLKDTQYF
few	14	TRBV7-8	-	TRBJ2-2	TGTGCCAGCAGCCCGGACAGAAACACCGGGGAGCTGTTTTTT	CASSPDRNTGELFF
few	13	TRBV2	-	TRBJ1-1	TGTGCCAGCAATCAGGCGATTAACACTGAAGCTTTCTTT	CASNQAINTEAFF
-	17	TRBV7-8	TRBD2	TRBJ2-3	TGTGCCAGCAGCTTAGCTCCAGCGGGGGGGCTTACAGATACGCAGTATTTT	CASSLAPAGGLTDTQYF
-	15	TRBV5-1	TRBD2	TRBJ2-1	TGCGCCAGCAGCTTGAGGCGGGGGGGTTACAATGAGCAGTTCTTC	CASSLRRGGYNEQFF
few	14	TRBV10-1	-	TRBJ1-5	TGCGCCAGCTTTCGATTGAGTCGCAATCAGCCCCAGCATTTT	CASFRLSRNQPQHF
-	13	TRBV7-9	-	TRBJ2-3	TGTGCCAGCAGCAGTGACTCGAGGCATACGCAGTATTTT	CASSSDSRHTQYF
-	14	TRBV18	TRBD1	TRBJ2-7	TGTGCCAGCTCACAAGACAGGGTCAGGTACGAGCAGTACTTC	CASSQDRVRYEQYF
few	15	TRBV19	TRBD2	TRBJ2-1	TGTGCCAGTAGTTCGCTAGCGGGAGTCGAGTATGAGCAGTTCTTC	CASSSLAGVEYEQFF
-	12	TRBV10-3	-	TRBJ2-1	TGTGCCATCAGTTCACAGGGTAATGAGCAGTTCTTC	CAISSQGNEQFF
-	16	TRBV7-2	-	TRBJ1-6	TGTGCCAGCAGCCCGGGACACCCGGGGACTAATTCACCCCTCCACTTT	CASSPGHPGTNSPLHF
-	16	TRBV4-1	TRBD2	TRBJ2-1	TGCGCCAGCAGCCGCGAGACTAGCGAAAAAACCAATGAGCAGTTCTTC	CASSRETSEKTNEQFF
once	11	TRBV20-1	TRBD1	TRBJ1-1	TGCAGTGCAACCAGGGGGACTGAAGCTTTCTTT	CSATRGTEAFF
few	15	TRBV19	TRBD1	TRBJ1-5	TGTGCCAGTAATGCCGGGACAGGGATCAATCAGCCCCAGCATTTT	CASNAGTGINQPQHF
-	20	TRBV9	TRBD1	TRBJ2-2	TGTGCCAGCAGCGTAGCTTTAAGTCCCCCGGACAGGGCGAGAACCGGGGAGCTGTTTTTT	CASSVALSPPDRARTGELFF
once	14	TRBV28	TRBD1	TRBJ2-2	TGTGCCAGCAGTTTTCGACAGGGGCGCTGGGAGCTGTTTTTT	CASSFRQGRWELFF
once	14	TRBV29-1	TRBD1	TRBJ2-3	TGCAGCGTTGTTGGGACAGGGGGCTTTGATACGCAGTATTTT	CSVVGTGGFDTQYF
once	17	TRBV19	-	TRBJ1-1	TGTGCCAGTAGACCCCAGGGCTACAGGGAGGGGAACACTGAAGCTTTCTTT	CASRPQGYREGNTEAFF
-	13	TRBV29-1	-	TRBJ2-3	TGCAGCGTTGTAACCCCAGGTCCAGATACGCAGTATTTT	CSVVTPGPDTQYF